The entry below gives a single T cell receptor beta chain sequence along with its context. The sample belongs to a study of T cell changes during pregnancy in multiple sclerosis. Libraries were prepared by immunoSEQ multiplex PCR; TCRdb keeps only in-frame clonotypes and omits some of them. Among 55,000 to 85,000 clones, roughly 94% were seen once, and the ten largest hold 0.58%. This receptor was taken from a female donor with multiple sclerosis, enrolled in a pregnancy study. Here the sequenced sample was peripheral blood, taken in the third trimester of pregnancy.

The CDR3 coding sequence is TGTGCCAGCACCAACGGGGGTGAAGCTTTCTTT. Encoded protein: CASTNGGEAFF. The V gene is TRBV6-5, the J gene TRBJ1-1; D perhaps matches TRBD1 (5 bases). Germline V CDR1 and CDR2: MNHEY, SVGAGI. This CDR3 is built from 11 residues. The V and J ends lost 7 bases and 7 bases respectively, with 10 bases between them.